This is a list of T cell receptor beta chains from one sample in a study of T-cell memory formation after mild COVID-19. TCRdb recomputed calls from the 5' RACE reads with MiXCR, one row per CDR3 protein. The data contain about 620,000 distinct CDR3 sequences, over 15% of them singletons. Sequences were obtained from PBMCs or a T cell subset sorted from them (not recorded which). These receptors came from an adult woman who had mild COVID-19 (a few samples of this study predate the infection). Cell type and time point are not known. Each CDR3 is given with its conserved first and last residue. The order of the fields is CDR3 protein, CDR3 DNA, D gene, J gene, V gene, clone size. D genes are given only for firm matches. Clone size, where shown, is once, few, many, or a class for clones that have expanded.

CDR3aa: CASSPGTLGDTIYF
CDR3nt: TGTGCCAGCAGTCCCGGGACGCTGGGAGACACCATATATTTT
d_gene: -
j_gene: TRBJ1-3
v_gene: TRBV6-6
abundance: -

CDR3aa: CASSRGGDRTNTDTQYF
CDR3nt: TGTGCCAGCAGCCGCGGGGGGGACCGGACTAACACAGATACGCAGTATTTT
d_gene: TRBD2
j_gene: TRBJ2-3
v_gene: TRBV7-9
abundance: many

CDR3aa: CAISGTYEQYF
CDR3nt: TGTGCCATATCAGGGACCTACGAGCAGTACTTC
d_gene: -
j_gene: TRBJ2-7
v_gene: TRBV10-3
abundance: many

CDR3aa: CSVDALGGEQYF
CDR3nt: TGCAGCGTTGACGCCCTCGGGGGAGAGCAGTACTTC
d_gene: -
j_gene: TRBJ2-7
v_gene: TRBV29-1
abundance: -

CDR3aa: CASSQEPGTGLNTGELFF
CDR3nt: TGTGCCAGCAGCCAAGAACCCGGGACAGGGCTGAACACCGGGGAGCTGTTTTTT
d_gene: TRBD1
j_gene: TRBJ2-2
v_gene: TRBV3-1
abundance: -

CDR3aa: CASSPGEQETQYF
CDR3nt: TGTGCCAGCAGCCCCGGGGAGCAAGAGACCCAGTACTTC
d_gene: -
j_gene: TRBJ2-5
v_gene: TRBV11-2
abundance: -

CDR3aa: CASSQFIPGQPNTEAFF
CDR3nt: TGCGCCAGCAGTCAATTCATACCGGGACAACCGAACACTGAAGCTTTCTTT
d_gene: -
j_gene: TRBJ1-1
v_gene: TRBV23-1
abundance: -

CDR3aa: CASSSASSGTGARETQYF
CDR3nt: TGTGCCAGCAGCTCAGCGTCCTCCGGGACAGGAGCCAGGGAGACCCAGTACTTC
d_gene: -
j_gene: TRBJ2-5
v_gene: TRBV21-1
abundance: few

CDR3aa: CASRRDTAGYNEQFF
CDR3nt: TGCGCCAGCAGAAGGGACACTGCTGGGTACAATGAGCAGTTCTTC
d_gene: -
j_gene: TRBJ2-1
v_gene: TRBV5-1
abundance: few

CDR3aa: CASSPKGLTYSNQPQHF
CDR3nt: TGTGCCAGCAGTCCCAAGGGGTTAACCTATAGCAATCAGCCCCAGCATTTT
d_gene: -
j_gene: TRBJ1-5
v_gene: TRBV27
abundance: -

CDR3aa: CSIRAESYNEQFF
CDR3nt: TGCAGCATCCGGGCAGAATCCTACAATGAGCAGTTCTTC
d_gene: -
j_gene: TRBJ2-1
v_gene: TRBV29-1
abundance: -

CDR3aa: CASSPGLAGDLYNEQFF
CDR3nt: TGTGCCAGCAGCCCTGGACTAGCGGGGGACCTCTACAATGAGCAGTTCTTC
d_gene: TRBD2
j_gene: TRBJ2-1
v_gene: TRBV9
abundance: few

CDR3aa: CASSSDLGGANVLTF
CDR3nt: TGTGCCAGCAGTTCGGATTTAGGTGGGGCCAACGTCCTGACTTTC
d_gene: -
j_gene: TRBJ2-6
v_gene: TRBV6-6
abundance: few

CDR3aa: CASSLDPGRDEQFF
CDR3nt: TGTGCCAGCAGCTTGGACCCCGGTAGGGATGAGCAGTTCTTC
d_gene: -
j_gene: TRBJ2-1
v_gene: TRBV5-5
abundance: few

CDR3aa: CSAPLALLAGAAKNIQYF
CDR3nt: TGCAGTGCTCCCCTCGCCCTTCTAGCGGGGGCAGCCAAAAACATTCAGTACTTC
d_gene: TRBD2
j_gene: TRBJ2-4
v_gene: TRBV20-1
abundance: few

CDR3aa: CASSVRRGRSEQFF
CDR3nt: TGTGCCAGCAGTGTGCGGCGGGGGCGAAGTGAGCAGTTCTTC
d_gene: -
j_gene: TRBJ2-1
v_gene: TRBV25-1
abundance: once

CDR3aa: CASSITGDWEKLFF
CDR3nt: TGCGCCAGCAGCATCACAGGGGATTGGGAAAAACTGTTTTTT
d_gene: TRBD1
j_gene: TRBJ1-4
v_gene: TRBV5-1
abundance: -

CDR3aa: CASSLNPQGTRDGYTF
CDR3nt: TGTGCCAGCAGCTTAAACCCTCAGGGAACCCGGGATGGCTACACCTTC
d_gene: -
j_gene: TRBJ1-2
v_gene: TRBV7-2
abundance: -

CDR3aa: CASSRLEGFEQFF
CDR3nt: TGTGCCAGCTCACGACTAGAGGGGTTTGAGCAGTTCTTC
d_gene: -
j_gene: TRBJ2-1
v_gene: TRBV18
abundance: few

CDR3aa: CASSQGTGGYQETQYF
CDR3nt: TGCGCCAGCAGCCAGGGGACAGGGGGATACCAAGAGACCCAGTACTTC
d_gene: TRBD1
j_gene: TRBJ2-5
v_gene: TRBV4-1
abundance: -

CDR3aa: CASSLRTLPQETQYF
CDR3nt: TGCGCCAGCAGCTTGAGGACCTTACCACAAGAGACCCAGTACTTC
d_gene: -
j_gene: TRBJ2-5
v_gene: TRBV5-1
abundance: -

CDR3aa: CAIRRGPSTDTQYF
CDR3nt: TGTGCCATCAGGAGGGGGCCTAGCACAGATACGCAGTATTTT
d_gene: TRBD1
j_gene: TRBJ2-3
v_gene: TRBV10-3
abundance: -

CDR3aa: CASSPLGRDTQYF
CDR3nt: TGCGCCAGCAGCCCGCTGGGGAGAGATACGCAGTATTTT
d_gene: -
j_gene: TRBJ2-3
v_gene: TRBV5-1
abundance: many

CDR3aa: CASSSKAGAGGNEQFF
CDR3nt: TGTGCCAGCAGCTCGAAGGCGGGGGCAGGGGGCAATGAGCAGTTCTTC
d_gene: -
j_gene: TRBJ2-1
v_gene: TRBV7-3
abundance: -